These 20 T cell receptor beta chains came from one sample sequenced in a study of early T cells in non-severe SARS-CoV-2 infection. TCRdb ran MiXCR on the 5' RACE reads and lists one entry per CDR3 protein. Of approximately 70,000 distinct CDR3 sequences in the sample, approximately 12% were seen once. The sample comprised whole blood. The receptors shown here come from an adult who was a healthcare worker with PCR-confirmed SARS-CoV-2 infection or an uninfected control (not recorded which).

Points on this clonotype: One base away lies a much larger clone, so this may be a sequencing read error. V gene TRBV27 combines with J gene TRBJ2-3; D is uncertain. The CDR3 is 11 amino acids. Germline V gives CDR1 MNHEY, CDR2 SMNVEV (reference sequence). The CDR3 DNA reads as TGTACCAGCAGTTGGGGAGATACGCAGTATTTT. Translated: CTSSWGDTQYF.

The chain links TRBV5-6 to TRBJ1-1; D might be TRBD1 (5 bases). Germline CDR1 reads SGHDT; CDR2 reads YYEEEE. The CDR3 is 13 amino acids. V was pared by 0 bases and J by 8 bases, with 11 bases between. CDR3 nucleotides: TGTGCCAGCAGCTTGGGCGGGACCCTAGAAGCTTTCTTT. It translates to CASSLGGTLEAFF.

This clonotype came up a few times. CDR3 region: CASHDREGTDTQYF. The CDR3 DNA reads TGTGCAAGTCACGACAGGGAGGGGACAGATACGCAGTATTTT. The chain joins TRBV12-2 to TRBJ2-3; the tabulated D call, TRBD1, remains unverified against the DNA. TRBV12-2 is noted as a pseudogene. This CDR3 region has 14 residues.

This clonotype came up many times. The J gene is TRBJ2-2, the V gene TRBV9; 7 positions match TRBD2. The CDR3 spans 15 residues. Germline V gene lookup returns CDR1 SGDLS and CDR2 YYNGEE. The J segment lost 4 bases and the V segment lost 4 bases, leaving 7 bases of the junction unmatched. CDR3 sequence: CASSSRREGTGELFF. The CDR3 bases are TGTGCCAGCAGCTCCCGCAGGGAGGGCACCGGGGAGCTGTTTTTT.

The chain links TRBV6-2 or TRBV6-3 to TRBJ2-3; tentative D call: TRBD1 (6 bases). The germline CDR1 and CDR2 sequences are MNHEY and SVGEGT. The V end was cut by 2 bases, the J end by 0 bases, with 9 bases between. CDR3 length: 15 residues. The chain's CDR3 is CASSYRGQSTDTQYF. The DNA for the CDR3 is TGTGCCAGCAGTTACCGCGGACAGAGCACAGATACGCAGTATTTT.

CDR3 sequence reads: CSATPGLHNEQFF. The CDR3 region has the DNA TGCAGTGCTACCCCGGGACTACACAATGAGCAGTTCTTC. The chain uses TRBV20-1 and TRBJ2-1; 7 nucleotides align to TRBD2. Trimming took 4 bases from V and 5 from J; bases not matched to a gene: 5. The germline V gene has CDR1 DFQATT and CDR2 SNEGSKA (reference sequence). The CDR3 runs 13 residues.

This clonotype has only a few counts. The CDR3 DNA is TGTGCCAGCAGCCCAATGGGACTAGCCTCGAGGGGGGAGCTGTTTTTT. This codes for CASSPMGLASRGELFF. This chain uses TRBV7-9 with TRBJ2-2; 9 bases agree with TRBD2. J gave up 8 bases and V 5 bases, and 12 bases lay outside the gene matches. Germline CDR1 is SEHNR and CDR2 is FQNEAQ (reference sequence). The CDR3 is 16 residues long.

This clonotype was seen many times. The chain recombines TRBV7-2 with TRBJ2-1, with a possible D match to TRBD2 (6 bases). The germline V gene encodes CDR1 SGHTA and CDR2 FQGNSA. Trimming left V 5 bases short and J 6 bases short, with 11 bases between. This CDR3 is 13 amino acids long. Here the CDR3 DNA reads TGTGCCAGCAGCCTTGCGGGGCGCAATGAGCAGTTCTTC. Translated: CASSLAGRNEQFF.

The V and J genes are TRBV28 and TRBJ1-2, with D uncertain. Trimming shortened V by 5 bases and J by 2 bases, and 12 bases separated the two germline ends. The CDR3 contains 14 residues. Germline V CDR1 and CDR2: MDHEN, SYDVKM. The CDR3 sequence: CASSPYLSNYGYTF. The CDR3 DNA follows: TGTGCCAGCAGTCCCTACTTATCGAACTATGGCTACACCTTC.

This clonotype was picked up a small number of times. The CDR3 is CASSPPDRASYEQYF. For the CDR3, the DNA is TGTGCCAGCAGCCCCCCGGACAGGGCGAGCTACGAGCAGTACTTC. V gene TRBV7-9 combines with J gene TRBJ2-7; TRBD1 aligns across 8 bases. With 5 bases clipped from V and 3 bases from J, the junction kept 9 bases outside the gene matches. CDR1 is SEHNR, CDR2 FQNEAQ, per germline (reference sequence). This CDR3 comprises 15 residues.

This clonotype has a handful of counts. The chain has TRBV9 and TRBJ2-3, with a possible D match to TRBD2 (5 bases). Looked up from germline, CDR1 is SGDLS and CDR2 is YYNGEE. V lost 3 bases and J 5 bases, leaving 10 bases between the germline ends. There are 13 residues in the CDR3. CDR3 coding DNA: TGTGCCAGCAGCGGTCAGAGCGGAGATACGCAGTATTTT. The encoded protein is CASSGQSGDTQYF. The entire variable domain, with the rest obtained from reference TRBV9 and TRBJ2-3, is as follows: DSGVTQTPKHLITATGQRVTLRCSPRSGDLSVYWYQQSLDQGLQFLIQYYNGEERAKGNILERFSAQQFPDLHSELNLSSLELGDSALYFCASSGQSGDTQYFGPGTRLTVL.

V is TRBV7-9 and J is TRBJ1-6; 9 bases map to TRBD1. Unmatched junction bases numbered 7, after V lost 4 bases and J lost 9 bases. The CDR3 has 15 residues. The germline CDR1 and CDR2 sequences are SEHNR and FQNEAQ (reference sequence). The CDR3 DNA reads TGTGCCAGCAGCTCGACAGGGGGAGTCATTTCACCCCTCCACTTT. It specifies CASSSTGGVISPLHF.

There are a few counts of this clonotype. The rearrangement uses TRBV6-2 or TRBV6-3 and TRBJ2-7, with TRBD2 matching over 9 bases. CDR3 size: 14 residues. The germline V gene has CDR1 MNHEY and CDR2 SVGEGT. V lost 8 bases to trimming and J lost 2 bases; unmatched junction nucleotides: 7. The CDR3 region has the DNA TGTGCCAGCGAAGCCTGGACTAGCGCCTACGAGCAGTACTTC. The encoded protein is CASEAWTSAYEQYF.

Points on this clonotype: A much larger clone sits a single nucleotide away, making a read error possible. The V call is TRBV4-1, the J call TRBJ1-4; D gene ambiguous. The CDR3 contains 17 residues. Germline assignment: CDR1 MGHRA and CDR2 YSYEKL. CDR3 sequence (DNA): TGCGCCAGCGGCCAAGGCCCCCTACACGACGGGCCATGGAAACTGTTTTTT. Protein sequence: CASGQGPLHDGPWKLFF.

V usage is TRBV14 and J usage is TRBJ1-1; D might be TRBD1 (5 bases). With 3 bases removed from V and 0 bases from J, the gap between germline ends came to 8 bases. Germline V gene lookup returns CDR1 SGHDN and CDR2 FVKESK. This CDR3 has 14 residues. The CDR3 loop is CASSQLGLNTEAFF. CDR3 nucleotides: TGTGCCAGCAGCCAGCTGGGGCTGAACACTGAAGCTTTCTTT.

This clonotype was found many times. CDR3 DNA: TGTGCCAGCACGGGACAGGGACTGAACACTGAAGCTTTCTTT. This codes for CASTGQGLNTEAFF. V and J are TRBV25-1 and TRBJ1-1; 9 bases agree with TRBD1. V lost 7 bases, J lost 0 bases, and 3 bases stayed unmatched. The CDR3 is 14 residues long. CDR1 is MGHDK, CDR2 SYGVNS, per germline.

The gene calls are TRBV7-9 and TRBJ2-1; D is tentatively TRBD1 or TRBD2 (5 bases each). Germline CDR1 SEHNR, CDR2 FQNEAQ (reference sequence). Between the trimmed V and J ends, which lost 6 bases and 8 bases, there was a span of 17 bases. The CDR3 contains 14 residues. Written as DNA, the CDR3 is TGTGCCAGCAGGGTCCCCGAAGTGGGACATGAGCAGTTCTTC. Its translation: CASRVPEVGHEQFF.

This clonotype has more than one count but fewer than ten. This rearrangement joins TRBV5-1 to TRBJ1-1; no definite D call. Trimming left V 1 base short and J 1 base short, with 11 bases between. Per the germline V gene, CDR1 is SGHRS and CDR2 is YFSETQ. The CDR3 contains 15 residues. The chain's CDR3 is CASSLSTAGNTEAFF. Here the CDR3 DNA reads TGCGCCAGCAGCTTGTCAACAGCGGGGAACACTGAAGCTTTCTTT.

Regarding this clonotype: This may be a read error, as it is one base from a much larger clone. The V gene is TRBV20-1, the J gene TRBJ2-5; TRBD1 matches at 8 bases. The CDR3 is 14 amino acids. Looked up from germline, CDR1 is DFQATT and CDR2 is SNEGSKA (reference sequence). The junction had 5 bases not matched to a gene; V was cut back by 1 base and J by 4 bases. The CDR3 here is CSARVGTGRETQYF. CDR3 in DNA: TGCAGTGCTAGAGTGGGGACAGGCAGAGAGACCCAGTACTTC.

This clonotype was detected ten times or more. The chain joins TRBV30 to TRBJ1-6; possibly TRBD1 for D (6 bases). Per germline, CDR1 GTSNPN and CDR2 SVGIG (reference sequence). Trimming shortened V by 8 bases and J by 7 bases, and 12 bases separated the two germline ends. The CDR3 spans 12 residues. The chain's CDR3 is CAGHRDNSPLHF. The CDR3 region has the DNA TGTGCCGGACACAGGGACAATTCACCCCTCCACTTT.